This T cell receptor (beta chain) was documented in a study of identifying expanded T cells in peripheral blood (dated by TCRdb to about 2019). Context from the whole study: Four technical replicates, made by sequencing separate aliquots from the same pool of genomic DNA, were compared pairwise. General study outcomes and caveats: The authors expected that biological variance in healthy repertoires might rise further over much longer intervals, such as months to years. Variance in clone template counts between approximately two-week samples significantly increased with total template count across all healthy donors. Between technical replicates the binomial model flagged about 1.2 differentially abundant clones, whereas over about two weeks the binomial model flagged about 15 and over about four weeks about 19. Both the number of clones called differentially abundant and the false-positive rate were significantly reduced by the beta-binomial model across all healthy-donor time intervals.

During the collection period, no immune events, such as infections, were documented for the healthy donors. Time-dependent variance in a beta-binomial model of T-cell clone differential abundance was calibrated using healthy-donor blood repertoires as a training cohort. The training cohort included 10 or so healthy donors, of whom 3 were female and 7 were male. The donors were between roughly 25 and 70 years old, with an average age of roughly 41 years. Whole blood from each healthy donor was obtained from a commercial supplier and was collected at three time points roughly 14 days apart. For immunosequencing, genomic DNA was extracted from unsorted whole blood. The immunoSEQ Assay, which relies on bias-controlled multiplex PCR amplification of genomic DNA, was used to profile TCRbeta CDR3 regions. The paper's processing steps were these. The absolute abundance of each unique TCRbeta CDR3 region was quantified after sequences were collapsed and filtered. Differential abundance was tested with a binomial (Fisher-equivalent) model and with a beta-binomial model adding time-dependent variance fitted from healthy donors. Clones with fewer than 5 combined templates were removed, and differential abundance was called for clones with a Benjamini-Hochberg FDR below 0.01. Using the form v = (b*log(k)+a)^2, the beta-binomial variance was modeled as a function of the total template count across the two samples. This immuneACCESS table, as held by TCRdb, lists in-frame sequences with V and J called but not all clones. Of the missing ones, under half trace to an unresolved V gene in checked studies; the others have no known cause. Clonal size and the V and J genes are those of that table, whereas D and trimming came from the DNA. A total of 75,000 to 95,000 clones appear in this sample, roughly 81% of them only once. Of the sample, 3.5% to 5.5% is held by the ten largest clones.

The CDR1 and CDR2 encoded by the germline V gene are ENHRY and SYGVKD. Counted from cysteine to phenylalanine, this CDR3 has 13 amino acids. The CDR3 DNA has 39 bases and is translated from base 1. V sheds 10 bases and J sheds 4 bases, leaving 17 bases between their ends. There are a few counts of this clone. Its binding antigen is unknown. Within one base of it there is no much larger clone, and no base qualities were kept. Sample: blood. In this chain, TRBV10-3 is recombined with TRBJ2-7, with no reliable assignment of the D segment. This TCR was recovered from a person aged 18-70 years in good health. The nucleotide sequence is given as TGTGCCACCCAAGAGTCTTATCAATACGAGCAGTACTTC. Translated, this is CATQESYQYEQYF.